One sample yielded the 21 T cell receptor beta chains listed below, sequenced in a study of immune characterization of retroperitoneal liposarcoma. TCRdb re-called the PCR reads with MiXCR, one entry per CDR3 protein. The top ten hold around 15% of the sample, which has around 2,800 distinct CDR3 sequences, about 25% seen once. Material for sequencing was tumor tissue. The receptors originated from a female donor with retroperitoneal liposarcoma.

Sample share makes this clonotype medium-sized (0.01 to 0.1%). The genes are TRBV11-2 and TRBJ2-1; D might be TRBD1 (5 bases). CDR1 is SGHAT, CDR2 FQNNGV, per germline. The CDR3 is 13 amino acids. Trimming stripped 2 bases from V and 10 bases from J, with 12 bases between. In DNA, the CDR3 is TGTGCCAGCAGCTTATCCAGGGTATACGAGCAGTTCTTC. Amino acids: CASSLSRVYEQFF.

Sample share makes this clonotype medium-sized. V gene TRBV6-6 combines with J gene TRBJ1-6; D possibly corresponds to TRBD1 (6 bases). This CDR3 is 18 amino acids long. From germline, CDR1 is MNHNY and CDR2 SVGAGI (reference sequence). Trimming cost V 0 bases and J 3 bases, with 15 bases left between them. As DNA, the CDR3 is TGTGCCAGCAGTTACTCGACGGCAGGGGCCCTCTATAATTCACCCCTCCACTTT. Amino acids: CASSYSTAGALYNSPLHF.

This clonotype is medium-sized. The chain carries TRBV6-1 and TRBJ1-1; 7 nucleotides line up with TRBD1. The germline CDR1 and CDR2 sequences are MNHNS and SASEGT. V trimming: 2 bases; J trimming: 6 bases; junction bases outside the gene matches: 12. This CDR3 spans 16 amino acids. CDR3 DNA sequence: TGTGCCAGCAGTGAATTGGTTACAGGGGAGTTCCCTGAAGCTTTCTTT. The encoded protein is CASSELVTGEFPEAFF.

In its sample, this clonotype was seen a few times. The chain joins TRBV12-3 or TRBV12-4 to TRBJ2-1; TRBD2 matches at 10 bases. J gave up 9 bases and V 3 bases, and 14 bases lay outside the gene matches. CDR3 size: 17 residues. CDR3 coding DNA: TGTGCCAGCAGTTTTTATCTGGGGCTAGCGGGAGTAGGTGAGCAGTTCTTC. This sequence encodes CASSFYLGLAGVGEQFF.

This clonotype was detected only a few times. The chain joins TRBV6-5 to TRBJ2-1; D gene unclear. V shed 5 bases and J shed 9 bases, with 2 bases lying between them. Germline V gene data show CDR1 as MNHEY and CDR2 as SVGAGI. CDR3 length: 9 residues. The CDR3 region is CASSPEQFF. Written as DNA, the CDR3 is TGTGCCAGCAGTCCTGAGCAGTTCTTC.

By sample share, this clonotype is medium-sized (0.01 to 0.1%). The chain uses TRBV6-1 and TRBJ2-1; no clear D gene. The J call is uncertain, as TRBJ2-7 better fits the DNA end. Germline CDR1 reads MNHNS; CDR2 reads SASEGT. The CDR3 is 14 residues long. The CDR3 DNA is TGTGCCAGCAGTGAAGAGTACGGAACCTACGAGCAGTACTTC. Encoded protein: CASSEEYGTYEQYF.

The table lists this clonotype with a few counts. The V and J genes are TRBV6-5 and TRBJ2-1, with D unclear. Looked up from germline, CDR1 is MNHEY and CDR2 is SVGAGI. CDR3 length: 13 amino acids. V lost 2 bases, J lost 13 bases, and 15 bases lay in between. CDR3 amino acids: CASSYDTLETQFF. For the CDR3, the DNA is TGTGCCAGCAGTTACGACACTCTCGAGACCCAGTTCTTC.

This clonotype showed up just a few times. This clone may be a read error of a much larger clone one base away. The chain links TRBV23-1 to TRBJ2-1; 10 bases match TRBD2. TRBV23-1 is an ORF, with its function uncertain. V shed 3 bases and J 13 bases; nucleotides not matched to a gene: 15. The CDR3 sequence is 16 residues long. CDR3 coding DNA: TGCGCCAGCAGTCAGGAGCGGGAGGGCAGAGAAAACATTCAGTTCTTC. It specifies CASSQEREGRENIQFF.

This clonotype counts as medium-sized. The rearrangement links TRBV6-6 to TRBJ2-5; the match to TRBD1 covers 9 bases. Trimming cost V 6 bases and J 5 bases; bases outside gene matches: 10. Germline V CDR1 and CDR2: MNHNY, SVGAGI (reference sequence). There are 15 residues in the CDR3. CDR3 DNA sequence: TGTGCCAGCAGCCTACAGGGGGCACGGGGGGAGACCCAGTACTTC. It specifies CASSLQGARGETQYF.

The rearrangement links TRBV30 to TRBJ2-7, with D perhaps TRBD2 (6 bases). CDR3 length equals 15 residues. The V end was cut by 4 bases, the J end by 0 bases, with 16 bases between. The V gene's germline CDR1 is GTSNPN and CDR2 SVGIG (reference sequence). CDR3 nucleotides: TGTGCCTGGAAAGACGGAGGGCCGGGCTCCTACGAGCAGTACTTC. This sequence encodes CAWKDGGPGSYEQYF.

In DNA, the CDR3 is TGTGCCAGCACCTTGACGGACACAGATACGCAGTATTTT. Amino acids: CASTLTDTDTQYF. The chain employs TRBV6-1 and TRBJ2-3; no reliable D call. With 7 bases removed from V and 2 bases from J, the gap between germline ends came to 10 bases. The CDR3 extends over 13 amino acids. Germline V gene data show CDR1 as MNHNS and CDR2 as SASEGT.

The chain is built from TRBV9 and TRBJ2-5, with a possible D match to TRBD1 (5 bases). CDR3 length: 15 residues. The V gene lost 0 bases and the J gene lost 5 bases, with 14 bases spanning the gap. Per germline, CDR1 SGDLS and CDR2 YYNGEE. CDR3 sequence (DNA): TGTGCCAGCAGCGTAGCTTGGGGCCTTCAGGAGACCCAGTACTTC. Translated, it gives CASSVAWGLQETQYF.

This clonotype was counted only a few times. V is TRBV6-1 and J is TRBJ2-5; weak D call: TRBD1 (5 bases). The end of the DNA aligns better with TRBJ2-1, so the J call may be wrong. Germline V gene sequence: CDR1 MNHNS, CDR2 SASEGT. The CDR3 sequence is 15 residues long. This CDR3 is CASSEADRYQETQFF. CDR3 bases: TGTGCCAGCAGTGAAGCTGACAGATACCAAGAGACCCAGTTCTTC.

This clonotype was seen more than once but under ten times. The J gene is TRBJ2-1, the V gene TRBV7-2; 7 nucleotides line up with TRBD2. The CDR3 has 15 amino acids. The V and J ends lost 2 bases and 5 bases, in that order; junction bases with no gene match: 6. Per the germline V gene, CDR1 is SGHTA and CDR2 is FQGNSA. CDR3 in DNA: TGTGCCAGCAGCTTATCTAGCGGAGACCACAATGAGCAGTTCTTC. Translated: CASSLSSGDHNEQFF.

CDR3 sequence (DNA): TGTGCCAGCAGACTGGGGACTAGCGGGAGGTCTAGCACAGATACGCAGTATTTT. Its protein product is CASRLGTSGRSSTDTQYF. The J gene is TRBJ2-3, the V gene TRBV6-1, with 15 nucleotides matching TRBD2. The CDR3 length is 18 residues. The germline V gene encodes CDR1 MNHNS and CDR2 SASEGT. J gave up 0 bases and V 6 bases, and 7 bases lay outside the gene matches.

This clonotype rates as medium-sized. The chain recombines TRBV6-1 with TRBJ2-4; D tentatively reads TRBD1 or TRBD2 (5 bases each). Germline-derived CDR1 and CDR2 are MNHNS and SASEGT. V gave up 7 bases and J gave up 13 bases, with 23 bases separating them. The CDR3 is made up of 14 amino acids. The DNA of the CDR3 is TGTGCCAGCACCTTGTATTCAGGGAGAGGAGAGCAGTACTTC. As protein: CASTLYSGRGEQYF.

This clonotype was seen once. J is TRBJ1-5 and V is TRBV20-1, with D unresolved. V dropped 3 bases and J dropped 4 bases, with 10 bases sitting between them. This CDR3 has 13 residues. From germline, CDR1 is DFQATT and CDR2 SNEGSKA (reference sequence). CDR3 sequence: CSASQGSNQPQHF. The CDR3 DNA follows: TGCAGTGCTAGTCAAGGGTCTAATCAGCCCCAGCATTTT.

By share of the sample, this clonotype is medium-sized. V usage is TRBV11-2 and J usage is TRBJ2-5; D remains ambiguous. Germline CDR1 reads SGHAT; CDR2 reads FQNNGV. This CDR3 comprises 13 residues. Trimming cost V 5 bases and J 5 bases, with 12 bases left between them. The CDR3 here is CASSPRPGETQYF. The CDR3 nucleotides read TGTGCCAGCAGCCCACGACCTGGGGAGACCCAGTACTTC. Drawing the rest from reference TRBV11-2 and TRBJ2-5, the complete variable domain is EAGVAQSPRYKIIEKRQSVAFWCNPISGHATLYWYQQILGQGPKLLIQFQNNGVVDDSQLPKDRFSAERLKGVDSTLKIQPAKLEDSAVYLCASSPRPGETQYFGPGTRLLVL.

The chain carries TRBV6-5 and TRBJ2-1, with D tentatively TRBD1 or TRBD2 (5 bases each). With 7 bases removed from V and 5 bases from J, the gap between germline ends came to 21 bases. This CDR3 spans 16 amino acids. The germline V gene encodes CDR1 MNHEY and CDR2 SVGAGI. The CDR3, as DNA: TGTGCCAGCATTCCTCGGGGCACCGTTGGGGACAATGAGCAGTTCTTC. It encodes CASIPRGTVGDNEQFF.

This clonotype has more than one count but fewer than ten. The rearrangement uses TRBV12-3 or TRBV12-4 and TRBJ2-3; 12 bases map to TRBD2. V dropped 8 bases and J dropped 3; count of bases not matched to a gene: 3. The CDR3 has 14 amino acids. CDR3 loop: CASRLAGVTDTQYF. The CDR3 DNA reads TGTGCCAGCCGACTAGCGGGAGTTACAGATACGCAGTATTTT.

The rearrangement links TRBV12-3 or TRBV12-4 to TRBJ1-2; weak D call: TRBD1 (5 bases). Trimming took off 7 bases at V and 6 bases at J, with 15 bases between the two ends. This CDR3 has 13 amino acids. For the CDR3, the DNA is TGTGCCAGCACCCCGGACAAAAGGAATGGCTACACCTTC. This encodes CASTPDKRNGYTF.